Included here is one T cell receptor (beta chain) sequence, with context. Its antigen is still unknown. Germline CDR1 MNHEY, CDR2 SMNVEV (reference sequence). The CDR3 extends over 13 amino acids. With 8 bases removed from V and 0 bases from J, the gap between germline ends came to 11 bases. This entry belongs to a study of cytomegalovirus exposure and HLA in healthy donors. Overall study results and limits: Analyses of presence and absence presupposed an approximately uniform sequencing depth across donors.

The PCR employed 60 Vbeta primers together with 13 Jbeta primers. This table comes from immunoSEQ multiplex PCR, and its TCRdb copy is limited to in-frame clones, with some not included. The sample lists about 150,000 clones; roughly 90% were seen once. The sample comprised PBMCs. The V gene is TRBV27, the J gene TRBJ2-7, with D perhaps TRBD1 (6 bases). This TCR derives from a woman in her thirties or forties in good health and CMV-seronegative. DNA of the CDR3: TGTGCCAGCCTTGGGACAAACTCCTACGAGCAGTACTTC. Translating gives CASLGTNSYEQYF.